Below, 26 T cell receptor beta chains from the same sample are listed, as sequenced in a study of blood T cells in healthy people across ages. PCR was performed a second time for roughly 7 to 11 cycles using a sample-barcoded 5' primer and a J-beta primer mix. TCRdb analysed the 5' RACE reads with MiXCR anew, one entry per CDR3 protein. The data hold 1.5 million to 2 million distinct CDR3 sequences, with approximately 30% observed a single time. The sequenced sample consisted of blood. Receptors were obtained from a woman under 40 in good health.

The CDR3 coding sequence is TGTGCCAGCAGTTTAGTCAGCCCTCAAGAGACCCAGTACTTC. Protein product: CASSLVSPQETQYF. The chain couples TRBV28 to TRBJ2-5; the D is unclear. Germline assignment: CDR1 MDHEN and CDR2 SYDVKM. CDR3 length equals 14 residues. V was shortened by 2 bases and J by 2 bases, with 9 bases between the two germline ends.

This chain uses TRBV18 with TRBJ2-3, with unresolved D. This CDR3 is built from 14 residues. Germline CDR1 and CDR2: KGHSH and LQKENI. Trimming removed 3 bases at V and 3 bases at J, with 10 bases between. The CDR3 bases are TGTGCCAGCTCACCTGATCAGAGGACAGATACGCAGTATTTT. Protein: CASSPDQRTDTQYF.

Only a few counts were recorded for this clonotype. This rearrangement joins TRBV7-9 to TRBJ1-6; D not resolved. The CDR3 sequence is 14 residues long. Germline assignment: CDR1 SEHNR and CDR2 FQNEAQ (reference sequence). Trimming left V 5 bases short and J 13 bases short, with 18 bases between. The CDR3 DNA is TGTGCCAGCAGCCAAGACGGAGTCGGAACGCCCCTCCACTTT. This codes for CASSQDGVGTPLHF.

This clonotype was recorded a few times. This chain uses TRBV5-1 with TRBJ2-6; no definite D call. The CDR3 extends over 16 amino acids. V was shortened by 0 bases and J by 2 bases, with 9 bases between the two germline ends. Germline V CDR1 and CDR2: SGHRS, YFSETQ. CDR3 in amino acids: CASSLADGAGANVLTF. The CDR3 DNA follows: TGCGCCAGCAGCTTGGCCGATGGGGCTGGGGCCAACGTCCTGACTTTC. The full variable domain, its missing parts supplied by reference TRBV5-1 and TRBJ2-6, is KAGVTQTPRYLIKTRGQQVTLSCSPISGHRSVSWYQQTPGQGLQFLFEYFSETQRNKGNFPGRFSGRQFSNSRSEMNVSTLELGDSALYLCASSLADGAGANVLTFGAGSRLTVL.

The CDR3 sequence: CASSLNQQGTQYF. The DNA for the CDR3 is TGTGCCAGCAGTTTAAACCAGCAGGGAACGCAGTATTTT. The rearrangement uses TRBV27 and TRBJ2-3, with TRBD1 as a possible D gene (5 bases). Germline lookup yields CDR1 MNHEY and CDR2 SMNVEV (reference sequence). V shed 2 bases and J shed 9 bases, with 12 bases lying between them. The CDR3 has 13 amino acids.

The J gene is TRBJ2-5, the V gene TRBV7-9, with D possibly TRBD1 on 5 matching bases. Per the germline V gene, CDR1 is SEHNR and CDR2 is FQNEAQ (reference sequence). Trimming removed 4 bases from V and 4 bases from J, with 19 bases in between. CDR3 length equals 16 residues. The CDR3 DNA sequence: TGTGCCAGCAGCTCCTCAGGGATGGGTGCAGGAGAGACCCAGTACTTC. Translation gives CASSSSGMGAGETQYF.

Concerning this clonotype itself: At one end, the junction sequence differs from germline, possibly due to a read error. The chain has TRBV9 and TRBJ2-2, with a weak D call TRBD2 (5 bases). Germline CDR1 reads SGDLS; CDR2 reads YYNGEE. The CDR3 is 16 amino acids. In DNA, the CDR3 is TGTGCCAGCAGCGTAGGGCAGGCGGTAGACACCGGGGAGCGGTTTTTT. Residues: CASSVGQAVDTGERFF.

A word on this clonotype: Sequence at one end of the junction differs from germline and may be a read error. This sequence joins TRBV7-2 and TRBJ2-7; D perhaps matches TRBD2 (7 bases). Germline lookup yields CDR1 SGHTA and CDR2 FQGNSA. This CDR3 contains 15 residues. CDR3 DNA: TGTGCCAGCAACTTAGGGGGGGGGAGCGGCTACGAGCAGTACTTC. Translating it yields CASNLGGGSGYEQYF. Full variable domain (outside the CDR3, taken from reference TRBV7-2 and TRBJ2-7): GAGVSQSPSNKVTEKGKDVELRCDPISGHTALYWYRQSLGQGLEFLIYFQGNSAPDKSGLPSDRFSAERTGGSVSTLTIQRTQQEDSAVYLCASNLGGGSGYEQYFGPGTRLTVT.

This clonotype showed up just a few times. The genes are TRBV10-3 and TRBJ1-1; TRBD1 agrees at 7 bases. Germline loops: CDR1 ENHRY, CDR2 SYGVKD. The CDR3 covers 14 residues. Germline trimming cut 6 bases from V and 1 base from J; bases unmatched to any gene: 5. In DNA, the CDR3 is TGTGCCATCAGAGGCCAGGGGGGGAACACTGAAGCTTTCTTT. It encodes CAIRGQGGNTEAFF.

V and J are TRBV4-1 and TRBJ2-1, with 9 bases fitting TRBD2. The CDR3 extends over 16 amino acids. J gave up 10 bases and V 5 bases, and 15 bases lay outside the gene matches. Germline V gives CDR1 MGHRA, CDR2 YSYEKL. The CDR3 here is CASSTETSGLTVEQFF. In DNA form, the CDR3 reads TGCGCCAGCAGCACAGAGACTAGCGGACTTACGGTAGAGCAGTTCTTC.

The rearrangement links TRBV6-6 to TRBJ2-7; a weak D match, TRBD2 (6 bases). Trimming shortened V by 5 bases and J by 3 bases, and 17 bases separated the two germline ends. Looked up from germline, CDR1 is MNHNY and CDR2 is SVGAGI (reference sequence). The CDR3 has 15 amino acids. CDR3 bases: TGTGCCAGCAGTCCTCCCGCGGGATCCGTCTACGAGCAGTACTTC. It translates to CASSPPAGSVYEQYF.

Worth noting for this clonotype: A read error may be the cause here, since a much bigger clone is one base away. This chain uses TRBV7-2 with TRBJ2-5, with unresolved D. The J call may be in error: the DNA end matches TRBJ2-7 better. The CDR3 has 15 residues. In germline, CDR1 is SGHTA, CDR2 FQGNSA. DNA for the CDR3: TGTGCCAGCAGCCGGAGAGGAGCATCCCTCAGCGAGCAGTACTTC. This gives the protein CASSRRGASLSEQYF.

This clonotype occurred a few times. The chain combines TRBV18 with TRBJ2-1; 9 bases fit TRBD2. Losses at the gene ends were 3 bases for V and 7 bases for J; bases not matched to a gene: 10. The germline V gene has CDR1 KGHSH and CDR2 LQKENI. The CDR3 runs to 16 residues. The CDR3 sequence: CASSPVGAGGPNEQFF. The CDR3 DNA reads TGTGCCAGCTCACCGGTGGGGGCGGGAGGGCCGAATGAGCAGTTCTTC.

This sequence joins TRBV4-1 and TRBJ1-6; D is ambiguous. Germline CDR1 and CDR2: MGHRA and YSYEKL. The V and J ends lost 3 bases and 10 bases respectively, with 19 bases between them. The CDR3 contains 16 residues. The CDR3 DNA is TGCGCCAGCAGCCAGGCGGGAGTGGATCGCAGCTCACCCCTCCACTTT. Amino acids: CASSQAGVDRSSPLHF.

This clonotype has just a few counts. This sequence joins TRBV20-1 and TRBJ2-1, with 9 positions matching TRBD2. Germline V CDR1 and CDR2: DFQATT, SNEGSKA (reference sequence). CDR3 length: 15 residues. After removal of 1 base from V and 5 bases from J, the junction contained 6 bases not matched to a gene. The CDR3: CSARAAQRGDNEQFF. In DNA, the CDR3 is TGCAGTGCTAGAGCCGCCCAGCGGGGGGACAATGAGCAGTTCTTC.

The genes are TRBV20-1 and TRBJ2-3; no clear D gene. Trimming removed 6 bases at V and 5 bases at J, with 18 bases between. This CDR3 region has 14 residues. Per the germline V gene, CDR1 is DFQATT and CDR2 is SNEGSKA (reference sequence). The CDR3 loop reads CSAGRADQRDTQYF. The DNA of the CDR3 is TGCAGTGCAGGACGCGCAGACCAAAGAGATACGCAGTATTTT.

This clonotype was counted at least ten times. CDR3 coding DNA: TGTGCCAGCAGTTTTGAGGACAGCTACGAGCAGTACTTC. This translates into CASSFEDSYEQYF. The rearrangement joins TRBV28 to TRBJ2-7, with D possibly TRBD1 on 6 matching bases. V shed 3 bases and J shed 3 bases, with 9 bases lying between them. The CDR3 has 13 residues. CDR1 is MDHEN and CDR2 is SYDVKM in the germline V gene.

The gene calls are TRBV3-1 and TRBJ2-7; 7 bases line up with TRBD1. This CDR3 has 15 amino acids. Per germline, CDR1 LGHDT and CDR2 YNNKEL (reference sequence). V dropped 10 bases and J dropped 3; count of bases not matched to a gene: 15. CDR3 region: CAITMAGQGVYEQYF. The CDR3 DNA reads TGTGCCATCACGATGGCCGGGCAGGGGGTCTACGAGCAGTACTTC.

This clonotype was picked up one time. The V and J genes are TRBV14 and TRBJ2-7; 8 bases are a match to TRBD1. Germline CDR1 and CDR2: SGHDN and FVKESK. The V gene end was trimmed by 8 bases and the J gene end by 7 bases; junction bases not matched to a gene: 10. The CDR3 is 13 amino acids. The CDR3 spells CASRGQGQLEQYF. CDR3 nucleotides: TGTGCCAGCCGAGGACAGGGCCAGTTGGAGCAGTACTTC.

This clonotype was seen once. J is TRBJ2-3 and V is TRBV18; perhaps TRBD2 as D (6 bases). The germline V gene encodes CDR1 KGHSH and CDR2 LQKENI. V was clipped by 3 bases and J by 1 base, with 17 bases between them. CDR3 length: 17 amino acids. The DNA for the CDR3 is TGTGCCAGCTCACCTATCTCCATCCAGCGGGGCACAGATACGCAGTATTTT. Protein sequence: CASSPISIQRGTDTQYF.

The rearrangement joins TRBV20-1 to TRBJ2-3; tentatively, D is TRBD1 or TRBD2 (5 bases each). The CDR3 loop spans 13 amino acids. CDR1 is DFQATT, CDR2 SNEGSKA, per germline (reference sequence). The CDR3 sequence: CTTEDGTPDTQYF. The CDR3 coding sequence is TGCACGACTGAGGACGGGACCCCAGATACGCAGTATTTT.

As concerns this clonotype: A much larger clone is a single base away; this may be a read error. The gene calls are TRBV5-6 and TRBJ2-5, with D maybe TRBD2 (7 bases). CDR3 length equals 14 residues. The germline V and J ends were trimmed by 3 bases and 4 bases, with 13 bases remaining between them. Germline V gene data show CDR1 as SGHDT and CDR2 as YYEEEE. CDR3 DNA sequence: TGTGCCAGCAGCTGTGCCGGGGGGCGAGAGACCCAGTACTTC. It yields the protein CASSCAGGRETQYF. The whole variable domain, filled in from reference TRBV5-6 and TRBJ2-5, reads DAGVTQSPTHLIKTRGQQVTLRCSPKSGHDTVSWYQQALGQGPQFIFQYYEEEERQRGNFPDRFSGHQFPNYSSELNVNALLLGDSALYLCASSCAGGRETQYFGPGTRLLVL.

This chain connects TRBV28 to TRBJ1-2, with 8 bases matching TRBD1. J was trimmed by 10 bases and V by 6 bases; bases with no gene match: 10. The CDR3 has 13 residues. The germline CDR1 and CDR2 sequences are MDHEN and SYDVKM. The CDR3, as DNA: TGTGCCAGCAGAACCGGGACAGGAATCACCTACACCTTC. It codes for CASRTGTGITYTF.

This clonotype has a handful of counts. The J gene is TRBJ1-6, the V gene TRBV30; the match to TRBD1 covers 9 bases. This CDR3 is 17 amino acids long. Unmatched junction bases numbered 14, after V lost 1 base and J lost 10 bases. Germline V gene data show CDR1 as GTSNPN and CDR2 as SVGIG (reference sequence). The CDR3 protein is CAWSGPPGTGSGSPLHF. The CDR3 nucleotides are TGTGCCTGGAGTGGCCCTCCCGGGACAGGGTCGGGGTCACCCCTCCACTTT. Looking up the rest from reference TRBV30 and TRBJ1-6 gives the full variable domain: SQTIHQWPATLVQPVGSPLSLECTVEGTSNPNLYWYRQAAGRGLQLLFYSVGIGQISSEVPQNLSASRPQDRQFILSSKKLLLSDSGFYLCAWSGPPGTGSGSPLHFGNGTRLTVT.

Remarks on this clonotype: A much larger clone is a single base away; this may be a read error. It is likely a read error, because the conserved phenylalanine at the end of the CDR3 is missing. The chain employs TRBV5-1 and TRBJ1-2; 7 bases are shared with TRBD1. The germline V gene has CDR1 SGHRS and CDR2 YFSETQ. V dropped 6 bases and J dropped 0; count of bases not matched to a gene: 2. The CDR3 is 13 residues long. CDR3 protein: CASTGGSNYGYTS. The CDR3 region has the DNA TGCGCCAGCACAGGGGGTTCTAACTATGGCTACACCTCC.

At least ten counts were recorded for this clonotype. CDR3 in DNA: TGCAGCGTTGAAGGGGGGGGAGGCTTCAACTATGGCTACACCTTC. Amino acid sequence: CSVEGGGGFNYGYTF. This chain connects TRBV29-1 to TRBJ1-2, with D perhaps matching TRBD1 (5 bases). The CDR3 has 15 amino acids. Germline V lookup: CDR1 SQVTM, CDR2 ANQGSEA. Trimming removed 1 base at V and 2 bases at J, with 14 bases between. Combining the CDR3 with reference TRBV29-1 and TRBJ1-2 gives the whole variable domain SAVISQKPSRDICQRGTSLTIQCQVDSQVTMMFWYRQQPGQSLTLIATANQGSEATYESGFVIDKFPISRPNLTFSTLTVSNMSPEDSSIYLCSVEGGGGFNYGYTFGSGTRLTVV.